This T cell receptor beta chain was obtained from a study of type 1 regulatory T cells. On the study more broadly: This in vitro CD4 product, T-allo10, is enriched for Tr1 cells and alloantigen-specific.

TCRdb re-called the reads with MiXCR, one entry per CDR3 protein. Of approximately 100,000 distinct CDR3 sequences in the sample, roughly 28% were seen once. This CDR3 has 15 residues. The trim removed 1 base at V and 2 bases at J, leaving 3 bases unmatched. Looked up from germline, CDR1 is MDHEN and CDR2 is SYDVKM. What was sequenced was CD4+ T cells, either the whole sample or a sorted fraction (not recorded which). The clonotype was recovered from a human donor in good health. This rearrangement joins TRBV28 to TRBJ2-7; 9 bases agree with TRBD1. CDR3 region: CASSLSGTGTYEQYF. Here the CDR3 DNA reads TGTGCCAGCAGTTTATCAGGGACAGGGACCTACGAGCAGTACTTC.